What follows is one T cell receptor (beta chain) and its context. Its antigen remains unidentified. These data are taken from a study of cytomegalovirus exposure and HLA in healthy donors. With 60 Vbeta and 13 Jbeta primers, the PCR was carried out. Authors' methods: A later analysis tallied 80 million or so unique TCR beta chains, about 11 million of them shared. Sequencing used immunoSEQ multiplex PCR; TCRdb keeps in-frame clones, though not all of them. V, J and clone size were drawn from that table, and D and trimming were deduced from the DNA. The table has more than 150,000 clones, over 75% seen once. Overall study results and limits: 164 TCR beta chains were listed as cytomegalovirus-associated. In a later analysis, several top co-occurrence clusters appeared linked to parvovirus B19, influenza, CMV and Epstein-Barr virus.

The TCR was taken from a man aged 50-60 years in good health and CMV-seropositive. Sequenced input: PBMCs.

Here the CDR3 reads CASSGAGADEQYF. CDR3 in DNA: TGTGCCAGCAGTGGGGCTGGGGCGGACGAGCAGTACTTC. The chain employs TRBV6-1 and TRBJ2-7; D perhaps matches TRBD1 (5 bases). V lost 4 bases, J lost 5 bases, and 12 bases lay in between. Germline V gives CDR1 MNHNS, CDR2 SASEGT. The CDR3 runs 13 residues.